One and the same sample provided the 15 T cell receptor beta chains below, sequenced in a study of T-cell memory formation after mild COVID-19. TCRdb reanalysed the 5' RACE reads using MiXCR and keeps one entry per CDR3 protein. The table includes roughly 620,000 distinct CDR3 sequences, approximately 18% detected once. Sequenced: PBMCs or a T cell subset sorted from them (not recorded which). The source of these receptors is an adult woman who had mild COVID-19 (a few samples of this study predate the infection). Cell type and time point are not known.

This clonotype was observed a handful of times. In DNA form, the CDR3 reads TGTGCCAGCAGCCGGACAGGAGAGAAAGAGACCCAGTACTTC. Amino acid sequence: CASSRTGEKETQYF. The genes are TRBV7-7 and TRBJ2-5, with 7 positions matching TRBD1. V was pared by 5 bases and J by 3 bases, with 6 bases of the junction left unmatched. Germline CDR1 and CDR2: SSHAT and FNYEAQ (reference sequence). This CDR3 region has 14 residues.

The V call is TRBV5-6, the J call TRBJ1-1, with TRBD1 matching 7 bases. J gave up 4 bases and V 0 bases, and 6 bases lay outside the gene matches. The length of the CDR3 is 15 residues. From germline, CDR1 is SGHDT and CDR2 YYEEEE. CDR3 region: CASSLAPTGSTEAFF. CDR3 nucleotide sequence: TGTGCCAGCAGCTTGGCCCCGACAGGGAGCACTGAAGCTTTCTTT.

This clonotype appeared many times. This chain links TRBV5-6 with TRBJ1-2, with D perhaps matching TRBD1 (5 bases). Germline values: CDR1 SGHDT, CDR2 YYEEEE. The CDR3 spans 13 residues. V was shortened by 6 bases and J by 6 bases, with 15 bases between the two germline ends. CDR3 residues: CASNPWGFNGYTF. CDR3 nucleotides: TGTGCCAGCAATCCGTGGGGGTTCAATGGCTACACCTTC.

This clonotype turned up a few times. The gene calls are TRBV5-1 and TRBJ2-7; 9 bases map to TRBD2. CDR1 and CDR2 (germline): SGHRS, YFSETQ. The CDR3 has 13 amino acids. V gave up 3 bases and J gave up 3 bases; unmatched junction bases: 1. The CDR3 region has the DNA TGCGCCAGCAGCTCGACTAGCGGCTACGAGCAGTACTTC. This codes for CASSSTSGYEQYF.

The sample holds a few counts of this clonotype. The rearrangement joins TRBV27 to TRBJ1-5, with D possibly being TRBD1 (5 bases). CDR1 MNHEY and CDR2 SMNVEV come from the germline V gene (reference sequence). With 8 bases removed from V and 4 bases from J, the gap between germline ends came to 12 bases. This CDR3 comprises 13 residues. The CDR3, as DNA: TGTGCCAGCCAGGGAGCGGGTAATCAGCCCCAGCATTTT. It yields the protein CASQGAGNQPQHF.

V gene TRBV6-5 combines with J gene TRBJ2-7; 8 nucleotides align to TRBD1. Losses at the gene ends were 2 bases for V and 6 bases for J; bases not matched to a gene: 3. From germline, CDR1 is MNHEY and CDR2 SVGAGI. CDR3 length: 13 residues. The CDR3 DNA reads as TGTGCCAGCAGTTACGGGACAGGCTTCGAGCAGTACTTC. It is translated as CASSYGTGFEQYF.

This clonotype showed up just a few times. This chain uses TRBV15 with TRBJ2-1, with D possibly called TRBD1 or TRBD2 (5 bases each). V dropped 0 bases and J dropped 0 bases, with 15 bases sitting between them. Germline loops: CDR1 LNHNV, CDR2 YYDKDF (reference sequence). The CDR3 loop spans 18 amino acids. The CDR3 bases are TGTGCCACCAGCAGAGAGCAGTTCTGGGGGAGCTCCTACAATGAGCAGTTCTTC. Its protein product is CATSREQFWGSSYNEQFF.

CDR3 in amino acids: CASSLDALTETQYF. The CDR3 DNA reads TGCGCCAGCAGCTTGGATGCCCTCACGGAGACCCAGTACTTC. V is TRBV5-1 and J is TRBJ2-5; D uncertain. CDR1 SGHRS and CDR2 YFSETQ come from the germline V gene. V lost 0 bases and J 5 bases, leaving 11 bases between the germline ends. CDR3 length: 14 amino acids.

This clonotype appeared a few times. This CDR3 is CASSDRQRDTDTQYF. In DNA, the CDR3 is TGCGCCAGCAGCGACCGACAGCGGGACACAGATACGCAGTATTTT. The rearrangement joins TRBV5-1 to TRBJ2-3; 7 bases line up with TRBD2. The CDR3 extends over 15 amino acids. J lost 2 bases, V lost 4 bases, and 7 bases had no gene match. Germline loops: CDR1 SGHRS, CDR2 YFSETQ. The full variable domain, in which reference TRBV5-1 and TRBJ2-3 provide the parts outside the CDR3, is KAGVTQTPRYLIKTRGQQVTLSCSPISGHRSVSWYQQTPGQGLQFLFEYFSETQRNKGNFPGRFSGRQFSNSRSEMNVSTLELGDSALYLCASSDRQRDTDTQYFGPGTRLTVL.

This clonotype was seen repeatedly, ten times or more. This chain connects TRBV5-6 to TRBJ1-1; TRBD1 is a possible D gene (6 bases). Germline V gene data show CDR1 as SGHDT and CDR2 as YYEEEE. V dropped 4 bases and J dropped 5 bases, with 12 bases sitting between them. CDR3 length equals 13 residues. As DNA, the CDR3 is TGTGCCAGCAGCAGAAGGACAGCGACTGAAGCTTTCTTT. It yields the protein CASSRRTATEAFF.

This sequence joins TRBV24-1 and TRBJ2-5; 9 bases are a match to TRBD1. Per the germline V gene, CDR1 is KGHDR and CDR2 is SFDVKD. Unmatched junction bases numbered 7, after V lost 3 bases and J lost 3 bases. The CDR3 is 16 amino acids. For the CDR3, the DNA is TGTGCCACCAGTGATCCAGGGACAGGGAGGGAAGAGACCCAGTACTTC. Translating it yields CATSDPGTGREETQYF.

This rearrangement joins TRBV2 to TRBJ1-6, with D perhaps matching TRBD1 (5 bases). Germline lookup yields CDR1 SNHLY and CDR2 FYNNEI. V dropped 6 bases and J dropped 9 bases, with 24 bases sitting between them. The CDR3 consists of 17 residues. The CDR3: CASSPPPGTAPGSPLHF. Here the CDR3 DNA reads TGTGCCAGCAGCCCACCCCCCGGGACTGCACCGGGTTCACCCCTCCACTTT.

This clonotype appeared a single time. This chain uses TRBV9 with TRBJ2-3; the D is unclear. The CDR3 sequence is 15 residues long. V was cut by 3 bases and J by 3 bases, with 14 bases left in between. Germline V gene sequence: CDR1 SGDLS, CDR2 YYNGEE. CDR3 nucleotide sequence: TGTGCCAGCAGCGACCGATCCCTAGAGACAGATACGCAGTATTTT. Residues: CASSDRSLETDTQYF.

CDR3 protein: CASSRGGGSKESPLHF. The CDR3 bases are TGTGCCAGCAGCAGAGGAGGGGGCTCAAAAGAATCACCCCTCCACTTT. The rearrangement uses TRBV7-9 and TRBJ1-6; TRBD1 matches at 7 bases. The germline CDR1 and CDR2 sequences are SEHNR and FQNEAQ (reference sequence). The CDR3 is 16 residues long. V shed 5 bases, J shed 10 bases, and the junction held 14 bases outside the gene matches. The full variable domain, completed using reference TRBV7-9 and TRBJ1-6, is DTGVSQNPRHKITKRGQNVTFRCDPISEHNRLYWYRQTLGQGPEFLTYFQNEAQLEKSRLLSDRFSAERPKGSFSTLEIQRTEQGDSAMYLCASSRGGGSKESPLHFGNGTRLTVT.

This clonotype appeared a few times. V is TRBV5-1 and J is TRBJ1-4, with D possibly being TRBD1 (6 bases). V lost 0 bases to trimming and J lost 4 bases, with 19 bases between them. CDR3 length: 18 residues. CDR1 is SGHRS and CDR2 is YFSETQ in the germline V gene. CDR3 nucleotide sequence: TGCGCCAGCAGCTTGGGGCGCCAGGGGAGAGGCGTTAATGAAAAACTGTTTTTT. It is translated as CASSLGRQGRGVNEKLFF.